Listed below are T cell receptor beta chains from one sample, sequenced in a study of cytomegalovirus exposure and HLA in healthy donors. This table comes from immunoSEQ multiplex PCR, and its TCRdb copy is limited to in-frame clones, with some not included. The sample holds nearly 110,000 clones, roughly 76% seen once. Sequenced material: PBMCs. Source of these receptors: a woman in her forties or fifties in good health and CMV-seropositive. CDR3s include the opening cysteine and the closing phenylalanine or tryptophan. The D gene is left open where the match is weak. Size tells how often a clone was seen (once, few, many) or the class of an expanded clone, and some rows leave it out.

v_call	j_call	d_call	clone_size	cdr3_nt	cdr3_aa
TRBV9	TRBJ1-3	-	once	TGTGCCAGCAGCGAGGCCCCCCTTACTACTGGAAACACCATATATTTT	CASSEAPLTTGNTIYF
TRBV2	TRBJ1-4	TRBD1	-	TGTGCCAGCAGAGGACAGGGCTTGGCTAATGAAAAACTGTTTTTT	CASRGQGLANEKLFF
TRBV4-3	TRBJ1-5	TRBD1	few	TGCGCCAGCAGCCAAGATATCGGACAGGGGTATCAGCCCCAGCATTTT	CASSQDIGQGYQPQHF
TRBV28	TRBJ2-7	-	-	TGTGCCAGCAGTTTTGGGGGGGCATCCTACGAGCAGTACTTC	CASSFGGASYEQYF
TRBV19	TRBJ1-3	-	-	TGTGCCAGTAGGACACAGACCTCTGGAAACACCATATATTTT	CASRTQTSGNTIYF
TRBV18	TRBJ2-5	-	-	TGTGCCAGCTCACTAAAGGGGCAAGAGACCCAGTACTTC	CASSLKGQETQYF
TRBV5-1	TRBJ1-1	-	once	TGCGCCAGCAGCTTGGTTTGGGGGCAGAACACTGAAGCTTTCTTT	CASSLVWGQNTEAFF
TRBV30	TRBJ2-3	TRBD1	-	TGTGCCTGGAGTCGCCCGGACAGGCTTAGCACAGATACGCAGTATTTT	CAWSRPDRLSTDTQYF
TRBV27	TRBJ1-1	-	few	TGTGCCAGCAGTTTGTATGGCAGCTCTCCTAGGAACACTGAAGCTTTCTTT	CASSLYGSSPRNTEAFF
TRBV5-1	TRBJ1-4	TRBD1	-	TGCGCCAGCAGGTTCCGACAGGGAACTAATGAAAAACTGTTTTTT	CASRFRQGTNEKLFF
TRBV2	TRBJ2-2	TRBD2	-	TGTGCCAGCCGACTAGCGGGGGTTTCGAACACCGGGGAGCTGTTTTTT	CASRLAGVSNTGELFF
TRBV19	TRBJ1-4	TRBD1	-	TGTGCCAGTACACCGGGACAGGGTTTTTTTGAAAAACTGTTTTTT	CASTPGQGFFEKLFF